This TCR beta chain was captured in a study of CD8 T cells in acute hepatitis C reinfection. Study summary: Sequences come from NS3-1073-specific CD8+ T cells, during acute infection and after clearance.

Study-level results: Exact CDR3 sharing with other epitopes was rare, possibly method-limited. Bulk TCRbeta-only sequencing left public clonotype pairing undetermined.

For this clone: Its antigen is not identified.

V was shortened by 1 base and J by 7 bases, with 10 bases between the two germline ends. Looked up from germline, CDR1 is MGHRA and CDR2 is YSYEKL. The CDR3 totals 13 residues. The sample's time point: naive CD8 control sorted from an acute-time-point sample. People who inject drugs in the Montreal Hepatitis C Cohort were donors. This table comes from immunoSEQ multiplex PCR, and its TCRdb copy is limited to in-frame clones, with some not included. Of approximately 39,000 clones in the sample, approximately 90% were seen once. This chain joins TRBV4-1 and TRBJ1-2, with a weak D call TRBD1 (5 bases). The sample taken for sequencing was naive CD8+ T cells from PBMCs. The receptor was isolated from a man aged 25 to 40 with chronic hepatitis C. CDR3 in amino acids: CASSQVSGTGYTF. CDR3 sequence (DNA): TGCGCCAGCAGCCAAGTTTCAGGGACTGGCTACACCTTC.